The clone carrying this T cell receptor beta chain was recorded once. No antigen is known for it. The record originates from a study of Ad26.COV2.S vaccination and SARS-CoV-2 variants. Overall study results and limits: The breadth of spike-specific CD8+ and CD4+ T cell responses after vaccination was reportedly substantial. Breadth and depth estimates from TCRs may understate total T cell responses. While placebo recipients had lower spike-specific TCR breadth, vaccine recipients had more.

CDR3 length: 15 residues. Germline loops: CDR1 SGHAT, CDR2 FQNNGV. V lost 2 bases and J lost 3, with 14 bases in between. Clones were sequenced by immunoSEQ multiplex PCR, and TCRdb holds only the in-frame ones, with some missing. The sample has about 350,000 clones; under 95% are singletons. This specimen was peripheral blood, taken after recovery from COVID-19. This clonotype originated in a human donor who had recovered from COVID-19. This rearrangement joins TRBV11-2 to TRBJ2-7, with D maybe TRBD1 (6 bases). The CDR3 nucleotides read TGTGCCAGCAGCTTATCGTGGGGGCTTGGCTACGAGCAGTACTTC. Encoded protein: CASSLSWGLGYEQYF.